A single sample is the source of the 23 T cell receptor beta chains below, sequenced in a study of T-cell reconstitution after alpha-beta-depleted transplantation in children. A TCRbeta library incorporating unique molecular identifiers was prepared. A single record per CDR3 protein comes from TCRdb applying MiXCR to the PCR reads. The sample lists approximately 500,000 distinct CDR3 sequences; 8% to 11% were seen once. This material consisted of PBMCs, taken before TCRalphabeta/CD19-depleted stem cell transplant. All receptors derive from a child aged 2-15 years with inherited bone marrow failure, due to receive a stem cell transplant.

In its sample, this clonotype was seen a few times. The V and J genes are TRBV5-4 and TRBJ2-1, with D maybe TRBD2 (6 bases). Trimming cost V 4 bases and J 7 bases, with 12 bases left between them. CDR1 and CDR2 from the germline V gene are SGHNT and YYREEE (reference sequence). CDR3 length: 13 residues. In nucleotides, the CDR3 is TGTGCCAGCAGCGCGACGAGCGGGAATGAGCAGTTCTTC. It is translated as CASSATSGNEQFF.

This clonotype has a handful of counts. The DNA for the CDR3 is TGTGCCAGCAGTTTAGTCTGGAAAGACTACGAGCAGTACTTC. Protein product: CASSLVWKDYEQYF. The chain recombines TRBV28 with TRBJ2-7; D gene unclear. This CDR3 is 14 amino acids long. Trimming took 2 bases from V and 3 from J, leaving 11 bases between them. Germline V gives CDR1 MDHEN, CDR2 SYDVKM. Together with reference TRBV28 and TRBJ2-7, the CDR3 gives the full variable domain: DVKVTQSSRYLVKRTGEKVFLECVQDMDHENMFWYRQDPGLGLRLIYFSYDVKMKEKGDIPEGYSVSREKKERFSLILESASTNQTSMYLCASSLVWKDYEQYFGPGTRLTVT.

This clonotype came up many times. The J gene is TRBJ1-4, the V gene TRBV20-1, with a weak D call TRBD1 (6 bases). The V end lost 1 base, the J end lost 8 bases, and 11 bases lay between the germline ends. The CDR3 contains 13 residues. CDR1 is DFQATT and CDR2 is SNEGSKA in the germline V gene (reference sequence). In DNA form, the CDR3 reads TGCAGTGCTAGAGGGGGGCAAGGCGAAAAACTGTTTTTT. Amino acid sequence: CSARGGQGEKLFF.

This clonotype has at least ten counts. This chain joins TRBV19 and TRBJ1-1; 7 nucleotides align to TRBD1. CDR3 length: 14 residues. The ends lost 11 bases at V and 0 bases at J; junction bases unmatched: 9. Germline CDR1 reads LNHDA; CDR2 reads SQIVND (reference sequence). The CDR3: CAAKAGTVNTEAFF. The DNA for the CDR3 is TGTGCCGCTAAAGCCGGGACAGTGAACACTGAAGCTTTCTTT. Complete variable domain (other parts from reference TRBV19 and TRBJ1-1): DGGITQSPKYLFRKEGQNVTLSCEQNLNHDAMYWYRQDPGQGLRLIYYSQIVNDFQKGDIAEGYSVSREKKESFPLTVTSAQKNPTAFYLCAAKAGTVNTEAFFGQGTRLTVV.

This clonotype has at least ten counts. The rearrangement joins TRBV6-2 or TRBV6-3 to TRBJ2-7; TRBD2 might be the D (5 bases). Germline V CDR1 and CDR2: MNHEY, SVGEGT. Trimming stripped 7 bases from V and 1 base from J, with 17 bases between. The CDR3 is 15 residues long. The CDR3 protein is CASNGRAEVSYEQYF. In DNA, the CDR3 is TGTGCCAGCAATGGGCGGGCCGAGGTATCCTACGAGCAGTACTTC.

This clonotype turned up a few times. The chain employs TRBV20-1 and TRBJ2-1; TRBD2 matches 13 bases. This CDR3 comprises 15 residues. Germline assignment: CDR1 DFQATT and CDR2 SNEGSKA (reference sequence). Germline trimming cut 3 bases from V and 6 bases from J; bases unmatched to any gene: 5. The DNA for the CDR3 is TGCAGTGCTAGGAAGAGACTAGCGGGAGGCAATGAGCAGTTCTTC. This gives the protein CSARKRLAGGNEQFF.

This clonotype was observed at least ten times. The chain recombines TRBV18 with TRBJ1-6; D perhaps matches TRBD1 (6 bases). The CDR3 spans 13 residues. Trimming pared 3 bases from V and 8 bases from J, leaving 8 bases between. Germline assignment: CDR1 KGHSH and CDR2 LQKENI. CDR3 nucleotide sequence: TGTGCCAGCTCACCCGAGGGGGATTCACCCCTCCACTTT. It codes for CASSPEGDSPLHF.

This rearrangement joins TRBV10-3 to TRBJ2-7; TRBD1 matches at 8 bases. J lost 2 bases, V lost 1 base, and 4 bases had no gene match. The germline V gene encodes CDR1 ENHRY and CDR2 SYGVKD. CDR3 length: 15 amino acids. CDR3 coding DNA: TGTGCCATCAGTGAGTTGACAGGGGCGGCCTACGAGCAGTACTTC. Translating it yields CAISELTGAAYEQYF.

Ten or more counts support this clonotype. The CDR3 loop reads CASMNGPPYEQYF. CDR3 in DNA: TGTGCCAGCATGAACGGCCCCCCCTACGAGCAGTACTTC. The J gene is TRBJ2-7, the V gene TRBV10-3; no reliable D call. The V end lost 10 bases, the J end lost 2 bases, and 15 bases lay between the germline ends. The V gene's germline CDR1 is ENHRY and CDR2 SYGVKD. The CDR3 runs to 13 residues.

In its sample, this clonotype was seen many times. This chain joins TRBV29-1 and TRBJ2-7, with D perhaps matching TRBD2 (5 bases). This CDR3 is built from 14 residues. Trimming pared 2 bases from V and 2 bases from J, leaving 13 bases between. Germline V gives CDR1 SQVTM, CDR2 ANQGSEA. In DNA form, the CDR3 reads TGCAGCGTTGAAACCCTTGACGGGACCTACGAGCAGTACTTC. Amino acids: CSVETLDGTYEQYF.

This clonotype occurred many times. The chain is built from TRBV7-2 and TRBJ1-2; the D gene is possibly TRBD1 (6 bases). The CDR3 loop spans 12 amino acids. Trimming removed 3 bases from V and 7 bases from J, with 9 bases in between. The germline CDR1 and CDR2 sequences are SGHTA and FQGNSA. The CDR3 loop is CASSFATGGYTF. In nucleotides, the CDR3 is TGTGCCAGCAGCTTTGCGACAGGTGGCTACACCTTC.

This chain connects TRBV11-2 to TRBJ2-6; D call uncertain. Trimming pared 3 bases from V and 0 bases from J, leaving 9 bases between. The CDR3 contains 16 residues. Germline CDR1 SGHAT, CDR2 FQNNGV. CDR3 in amino acids: CASSFNPFSGANVLTF. In DNA form, the CDR3 reads TGTGCCAGCAGCTTCAACCCGTTCTCTGGGGCCAACGTCCTGACTTTC.

This clonotype was picked up many times. The chain joins TRBV13 to TRBJ2-3; TRBD2 agrees at 8 bases. Germline V gene lookup returns CDR1 PRHDT and CDR2 FYEKMQ (reference sequence). The CDR3 covers 15 residues. Trimming at V came to 2 bases and at J to 5 bases, leaving 6 bases not matched to a gene. The CDR3 sequence: CASSLQAGDGDTQYF. Written as DNA, the CDR3 is TGTGCCAGCAGCTTACAAGCGGGAGATGGAGATACGCAGTATTTT.

About this clonotype: A clone one base away is much larger, so this may be a read error. Since no conserved phenylalanine or tryptophan closes the CDR3, a read error is the likely cause. The J gene is TRBJ2-2, the V gene TRBV6-1; no clear D. The CDR3 sequence is 14 residues long. Trimming removed 5 bases at V and 3 bases at J, with 10 bases between. The germline V gene has CDR1 MNHNS and CDR2 SASEGT. The CDR3 coding sequence is TGTGCCAGCAGTCAACGTCGGGACACCGGGGAGCTGTTTTCT. It translates to CASSQRRDTGELFS.

Turning to this clonotype: This sequence may be a read error, since a much larger clone differs from it by one base. The rearrangement links TRBV12-3 or TRBV12-4 to TRBJ2-7; D is undetermined. Trimming left V 8 bases short and J 0 bases short, with 11 bases between. The CDR3 covers 13 residues. The CDR3 sequence is CASARGRSYEQYF. CDR3 sequence (DNA): TGTGCCAGCGCTCGAGGCCGCTCCTACGAGCAGTACTTC.

This clonotype was seen many times. V and J are TRBV24-1 and TRBJ2-2; D is unclear. Looked up from germline, CDR1 is KGHDR and CDR2 is SFDVKD. The CDR3 totals 14 residues. V was shortened by 3 bases and J by 3 bases, with 7 bases between the two germline ends. This CDR3 reads CATSDRQYTGELFF. The CDR3 DNA sequence: TGTGCCACCAGTGATCGGCAATACACCGGGGAGCTGTTTTTT.

This clonotype was counted at least ten times. The chain uses TRBV9 and TRBJ2-1; tentative D call: TRBD2 (5 bases). Trimming stripped 0 bases from V and 4 bases from J, with 8 bases between. The CDR3 length is 14 residues. CDR1 SGDLS and CDR2 YYNGEE come from the germline V gene. CDR3 nucleotides: TGTGCCAGCAGCGTAGGGGGAGTATACAATGAGCAGTTCTTC. This encodes CASSVGGVYNEQFF.

At least ten counts were recorded for this clonotype. The chain uses TRBV12-3 or TRBV12-4 and TRBJ2-1; the D is unclear. The CDR3 extends over 10 amino acids. Trimming stripped 4 bases from V and 8 bases from J, with 3 bases between. The CDR3 protein is CASSYYEQFF. CDR3 in DNA: TGTGCCAGCAGTTACTATGAGCAGTTCTTC.

The chain employs TRBV5-4 and TRBJ1-6, with 7 bases identical to TRBD1. Trimming removed 1 base from V and 6 bases from J; junction bases left unmatched: 4. This CDR3 has 15 amino acids. Germline CDR1 is SGHNT and CDR2 is YYREEE (reference sequence). The CDR3 here is CASSLSGQSNSPLHF. DNA of the CDR3: TGTGCCAGCAGCTTGTCGGGACAGAGTAATTCACCCCTCCACTTT.

Ten or more counts support this clonotype. The V call is TRBV7-4, the J call TRBJ1-2, with a possible D match to TRBD1 (5 bases). With 5 bases removed from V and 8 bases from J, the gap between germline ends came to 15 bases. This CDR3 comprises 13 residues. CDR1 and CDR2 (germline): SGHVT, SQSDAQ. The CDR3 nucleotides are TGTGCCAGCAGCCCTAGGTTCAGGGACGGCTACACCTTC. Its protein product is CASSPRFRDGYTF.

The chain uses TRBV4-2 and TRBJ2-5; 14 bases align to TRBD2. The CDR3 contains 17 residues. With 4 bases clipped from V and 5 bases from J, the junction kept 9 bases outside the gene matches. In germline, CDR1 is LGHNA, CDR2 YNFKEQ. CDR3 loop: CASSPGLTSGRAETQYF. The CDR3 bases are TGTGCCAGCAGCCCCGGCCTGACTAGCGGGAGGGCGGAGACCCAGTACTTC.

This clonotype has ten or more counts. This chain connects TRBV7-9 to TRBJ2-1, with 10 bases fitting TRBD2. The V segment lost 4 bases and the J segment 5 bases; nucleotides outside the gene matches: 8. This CDR3 comprises 16 residues. Germline V gene sequence: CDR1 SEHNR, CDR2 FQNEAQ (reference sequence). Here the CDR3 DNA reads TGTGCCAGCAGCTCCCCTCTAGCGGGAGTAAACAATGAGCAGTTCTTC. This sequence encodes CASSSPLAGVNNEQFF. The full variable domain, in which reference TRBV7-9 and TRBJ2-1 provide the parts outside the CDR3, is DTGVSQNPRHKITKRGQNVTFRCDPISEHNRLYWYRQTLGQGPEFLTYFQNEAQLEKSRLLSDRFSAERPKGSFSTLEIQRTEQGDSAMYLCASSSPLAGVNNEQFFGPGTRLTVL.

This clonotype occurred a few times. This rearrangement joins TRBV14 to TRBJ2-7; D gene unclear. V lost 2 bases, J lost 1 base, and 6 bases lay in between. Germline V gene lookup returns CDR1 SGHDN and CDR2 FVKESK. The CDR3 is made up of 13 amino acids. CDR3 nucleotide sequence: TGTGCCAGCAGCCAAAGGGTGTCCTACGAGCAGTACTTC. Protein product: CASSQRVSYEQYF.